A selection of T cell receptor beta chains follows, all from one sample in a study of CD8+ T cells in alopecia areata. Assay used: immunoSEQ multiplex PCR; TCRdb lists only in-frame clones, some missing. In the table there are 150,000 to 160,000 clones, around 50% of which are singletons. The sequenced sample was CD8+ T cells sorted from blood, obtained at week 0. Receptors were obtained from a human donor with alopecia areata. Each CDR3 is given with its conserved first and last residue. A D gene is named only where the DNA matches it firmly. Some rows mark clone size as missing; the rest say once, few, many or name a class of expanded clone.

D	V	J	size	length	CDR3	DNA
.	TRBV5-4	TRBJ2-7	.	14	CASSGRGSTYEQYF	TGTGCCAGCAGCGGAAGGGGCTCCACCTACGAGCAGTACTTC
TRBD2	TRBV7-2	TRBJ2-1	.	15	CASGPGGRVYNEQFF	TGTGCCAGCGGCCCCGGAGGGAGGGTCTACAATGAGCAGTTCTTC
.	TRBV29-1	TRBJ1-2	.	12	CSVDDIQGGYTF	TGCAGCGTTGATGACATCCAAGGGGGCTACACCTTC
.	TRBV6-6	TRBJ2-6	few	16	CASSYVLGSGANVLTF	TGTGCCAGCAGTTATGTTCTGGGCTCTGGGGCCAACGTCCTGACTTTC
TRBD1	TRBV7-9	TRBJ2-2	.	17	CASSGRQGAVGTGELFF	TGTGCCAGCAGCGGACGACAGGGGGCTGTAGGCACCGGGGAGCTGTTTTTT
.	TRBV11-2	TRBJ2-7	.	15	CASSLGLRRNHEQYF	TGTGCCAGCAGCTTAGGATTAAGGAGGAACCACGAGCAGTACTTC
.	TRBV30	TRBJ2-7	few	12	CAWSGTPYEQYF	TGTGCCTGGAGTGGCACTCCCTACGAGCAGTACTTC
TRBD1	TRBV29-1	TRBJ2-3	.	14	CSVTGTEIPDTQYF	TGCAGCGTCACCGGGACAGAAATCCCAGATACGCAGTATTTT
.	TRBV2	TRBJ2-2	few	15	CASSALFTNTGELFF	TGTGCCAGCAGCGCCCTCTTCACGAACACCGGGGAGCTGTTTTTT
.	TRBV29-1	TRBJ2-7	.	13	CSVEDSPGDEQYF	TGCAGCGTTGAAGATAGTCCCGGGGATGAGCAGTACTTC
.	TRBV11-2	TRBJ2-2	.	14	CASSLIVGGGELFF	TGTGCCAGCAGCTTAATAGTGGGTGGCGGGGAGCTGTTTTTT
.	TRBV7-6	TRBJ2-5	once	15	CASSLGVEVKETQYF	TGTGCCAGCAGCTTAGGGGTAGAGGTAAAAGAGACCCAGTACTTC
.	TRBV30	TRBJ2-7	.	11	CAWSFSEGQYF	TGTGCCTGGAGTTTCTCCGAAGGGCAGTACTTC
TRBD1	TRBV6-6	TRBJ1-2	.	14	CASSYAEGAFGYTF	TGTGCCAGCAGTTACGCGGAGGGGGCTTTTGGCTACACCTTC
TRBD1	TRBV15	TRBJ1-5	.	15	CATRAQGAINQPQHF	TGTGCCACCAGGGCACAGGGGGCAATCAATCAGCCCCAGCATTTT
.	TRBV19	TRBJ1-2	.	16	CASSIDSRALHYGYTF	TGTGCCAGTAGTATAGACTCCAGGGCGCTACACTATGGCTACACCTTC
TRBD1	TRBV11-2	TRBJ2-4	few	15	CASSPGQGLKNIQYF	TGTGCCAGCAGCCCAGGACAGGGGCTCAAAAACATTCAGTACTTC
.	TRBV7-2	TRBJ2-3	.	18	CASSLVLLAKPSTDTQYF	TGTGCCAGCAGCTTAGTACTTCTGGCAAAACCAAGCACAGATACGCAGTATTTT
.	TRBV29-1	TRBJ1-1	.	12	CSVEGLGTEAFF	TGCAGCGTTGAGGGGCTGGGAACTGAAGCTTTCTTT
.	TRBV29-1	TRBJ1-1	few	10	CSVSETEAFF	TGCAGCGTTAGTGAGACTGAAGCTTTCTTT
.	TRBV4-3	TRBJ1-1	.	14	CASSQDTGVSGVFF	TGCGCCAGCAGCCAAGATACCGGGGTTTCGGGGGTTTTCTTT
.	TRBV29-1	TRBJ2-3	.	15	CSVELQGWSTDTQYF	TGCAGCGTTGAATTGCAGGGATGGAGCACAGATACGCAGTATTTT
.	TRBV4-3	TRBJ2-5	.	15	CASSQDLDSQETQYF	TGCGCCAGCAGCCAAGATCTGGACAGTCAAGAGACCCAGTACTTC